This section outlines one T cell receptor (beta chain) sequence together with its context. Sequencing used immunoSEQ multiplex PCR; TCRdb keeps in-frame clones, though not all of them. Among fewer than 300,000 clones listed, over 75% were seen once. Germline V gives CDR1 SNHLY, CDR2 FYNNEI. Trimming took off 7 bases at V and 0 bases at J, with 10 bases between the two ends. CDR3 length: 13 residues. This record comes from a study of control samples from healthy donors and cancer patients. The chain carries TRBV2 and TRBJ2-7; the D gene is possibly TRBD1 (6 bases). Sequencing was done on a sample of PBMCs. The TCR comes from a woman in her sixties or seventies with lung cancer. The CDR3 loop is CASKQGPSYEQYF. Written as DNA, the CDR3 is TGTGCCAGCAAACAGGGACCCTCCTACGAGCAGTACTTC.